These 7 T cell receptor beta chains were all obtained from the same sample, sequenced in a study of blood T cell repertoires in COVID-19. TCRdb's copy holds only in-frame clones and misses some; the assay was immunoSEQ multiplex PCR. The repertoire holds about 120,000 clones, around three quarters seen once, with almost 4% in the top ten. The sequencing sample was made of peripheral blood. Source of these receptors: a woman at least 80 years old with acute or convalescent COVID-19.

The rearrangement links TRBV13 to TRBJ2-2; 9 nucleotides match TRBD1. CDR1 and CDR2 from the germline V gene are PRHDT and FYEKMQ (reference sequence). Unmatched junction bases numbered 7, after V lost 4 bases and J lost 4 bases. This CDR3 region has 16 residues. The CDR3 is CASSSTLGQGTGELFF. The CDR3 coding sequence is TGTGCCAGCAGCTCAACGCTGGGACAGGGCACCGGGGAGCTGTTTTTT.

Notes on this clone: Other DNA sequences in the same sample also yield this CDR3. V usage is TRBV9 and J usage is TRBJ2-2; 7 positions match TRBD2. Germline assignment: CDR1 SGDLS and CDR2 YYNGEE. Unmatched junction bases numbered 5, after V lost 0 bases and J lost 0 bases. The CDR3 loop spans 17 amino acids. CDR3 bases: TGTGCCAGCAGCGTAGTAGGCGGGAGCACGAACACCGGGGAGCTGTTTTTT. This sequence encodes CASSVVGGSTNTGELFF.

The gene calls are TRBV12-3 or TRBV12-4 and TRBJ1-1, with no clear D. The CDR3 consists of 13 residues. Between the trimmed V and J ends, which lost 7 bases and 0 bases, there was a span of 9 bases. This chain's CDR3 is CASTPRLNTEAFF. Written as DNA, the CDR3 is TGTGCCAGCACTCCGCGGCTGAACACTGAAGCTTTCTTT.

The CDR3 sequence is CASSLAWRATEAFF. In nucleotides, the CDR3 is TGTGCCAGCAGCTTAGCCTGGAGGGCCACTGAAGCTTTCTTT. The chain is built from TRBV7-8 and TRBJ1-1; D remains unclear. This CDR3 has 14 amino acids. V lost 0 bases and J lost 4, with 9 bases in between. Germline V gene data show CDR1 as SGHVS and CDR2 as FQNEAQ. Drawing the rest from reference TRBV7-8 and TRBJ1-1, the complete variable domain is GAGVSQSPRYKVAKRGQDVALRCDPISGHVSLFWYQQALGQGPEFLTYFQNEAQLDKSGLPSDRFFAERPEGSVSTLKIQRTQQEDSAVYLCASSLAWRATEAFFGQGTRLTVV.

This chain connects TRBV5-4 to TRBJ1-2, with D uncertain. Per the germline V gene, CDR1 is SGHNT and CDR2 is YYREEE (reference sequence). CDR3 length equals 14 residues. V lost 4 bases and J 4 bases, leaving 14 bases between the germline ends. This CDR3 is CASSVLQRIYGYTF. The CDR3 nucleotides read TGTGCCAGCAGCGTGTTACAGCGGATCTATGGCTACACCTTC.

The chain links TRBV7-8 to TRBJ1-3, with no clear D. Germline V gives CDR1 SGHVS, CDR2 FQNEAQ. V shed 1 base and J shed 2 bases, with 3 bases lying between them. This CDR3 contains 13 residues. Here the CDR3 reads CASSLDTGNTIYF. CDR3 coding DNA: TGTGCCAGCAGCTTAGACACTGGAAACACCATATATTTT.

The V gene is TRBV6-4, the J gene TRBJ2-3; possible D gene TRBD1, 6 bases. The germline gives CDR1 MRHNA, CDR2 SNTAGT. CDR3 size: 12 residues. V was pared by 3 bases and J by 5 bases, with 6 bases between. In DNA, the CDR3 is TGTGCCAGCAGTGAACAGGGAGATACGCAGTATTTT. This codes for CASSEQGDTQYF.